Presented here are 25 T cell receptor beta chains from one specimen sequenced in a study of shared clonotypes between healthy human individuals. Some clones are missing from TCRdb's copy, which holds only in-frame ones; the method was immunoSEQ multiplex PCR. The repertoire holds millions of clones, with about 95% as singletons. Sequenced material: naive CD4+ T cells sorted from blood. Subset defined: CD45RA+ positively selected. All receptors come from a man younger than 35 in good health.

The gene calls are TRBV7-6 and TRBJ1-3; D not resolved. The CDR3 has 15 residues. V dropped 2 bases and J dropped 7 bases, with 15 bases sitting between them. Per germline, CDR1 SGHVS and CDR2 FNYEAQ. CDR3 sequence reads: CASSLLPTDGNTIYF. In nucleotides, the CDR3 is TGTGCCAGCAGCTTATTGCCAACTGATGGGAACACCATATATTTT.

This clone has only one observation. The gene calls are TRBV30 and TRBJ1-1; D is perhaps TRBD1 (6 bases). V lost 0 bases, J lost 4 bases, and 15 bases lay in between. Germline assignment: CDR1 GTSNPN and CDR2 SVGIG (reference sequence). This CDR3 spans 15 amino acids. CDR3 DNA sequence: TGTGCCTGGAGTGTCGTGGGGGCGGCTGGCACTGAAGCTTTCTTT. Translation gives CAWSVVGAAGTEAFF.

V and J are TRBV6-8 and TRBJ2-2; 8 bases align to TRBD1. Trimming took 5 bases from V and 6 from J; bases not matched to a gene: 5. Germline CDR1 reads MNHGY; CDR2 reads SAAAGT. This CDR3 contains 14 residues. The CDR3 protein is CASSRDRGSGELFF. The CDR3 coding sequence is TGTGCCAGCAGTAGAGACAGGGGATCCGGGGAGCTGTTTTTT.

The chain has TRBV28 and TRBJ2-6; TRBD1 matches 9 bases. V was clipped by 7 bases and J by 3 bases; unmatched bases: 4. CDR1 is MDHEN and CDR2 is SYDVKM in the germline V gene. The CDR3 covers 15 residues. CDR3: CASKQGAVGANVLTF. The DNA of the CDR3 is TGTGCCAGCAAACAGGGGGCCGTTGGGGCCAACGTCCTGACTTTC. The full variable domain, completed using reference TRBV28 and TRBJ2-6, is DVKVTQSSRYLVKRTGEKVFLECVQDMDHENMFWYRQDPGLGLRLIYFSYDVKMKEKGDIPEGYSVSREKKERFSLILESASTNQTSMYLCASKQGAVGANVLTFGAGSRLTVL.

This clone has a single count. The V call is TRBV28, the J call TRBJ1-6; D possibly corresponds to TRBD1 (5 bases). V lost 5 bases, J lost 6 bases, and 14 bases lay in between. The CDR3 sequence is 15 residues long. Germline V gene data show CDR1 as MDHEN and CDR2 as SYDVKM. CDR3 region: CASSSLDKPNSPLHF. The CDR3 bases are TGTGCCAGCAGTAGCCTGGACAAGCCTAATTCACCCCTCCACTTT.

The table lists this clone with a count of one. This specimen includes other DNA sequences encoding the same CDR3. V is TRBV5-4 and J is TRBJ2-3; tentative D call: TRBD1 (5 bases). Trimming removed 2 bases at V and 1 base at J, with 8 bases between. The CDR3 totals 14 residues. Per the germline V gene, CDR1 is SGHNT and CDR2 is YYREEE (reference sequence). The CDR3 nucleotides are TGTGCCAGCAGCTTAGACAGAGGCACAGATACGCAGTATTTT. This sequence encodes CASSLDRGTDTQYF.

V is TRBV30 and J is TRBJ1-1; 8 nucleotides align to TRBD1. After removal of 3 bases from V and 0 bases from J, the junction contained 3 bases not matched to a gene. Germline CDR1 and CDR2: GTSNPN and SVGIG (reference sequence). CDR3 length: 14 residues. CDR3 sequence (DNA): TGTGCCTGGAGGATACAGGGGGTGAACACTGAAGCTTTCTTT. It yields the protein CAWRIQGVNTEAFF.

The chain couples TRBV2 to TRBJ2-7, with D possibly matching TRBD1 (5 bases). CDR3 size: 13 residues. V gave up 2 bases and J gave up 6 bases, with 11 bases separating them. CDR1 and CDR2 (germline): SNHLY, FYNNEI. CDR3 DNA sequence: TGTGCCAGCAGTGAAACAGGAAATCTCGAGCAGTACTTC. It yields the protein CASSETGNLEQYF.

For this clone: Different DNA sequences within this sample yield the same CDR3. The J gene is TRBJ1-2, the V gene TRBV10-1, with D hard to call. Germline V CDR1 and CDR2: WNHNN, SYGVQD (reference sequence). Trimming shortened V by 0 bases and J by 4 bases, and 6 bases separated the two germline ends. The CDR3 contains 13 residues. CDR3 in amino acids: CASSESGSYGYTF. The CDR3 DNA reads TGCGCCAGCAGTGAGTCGGGGTCCTATGGCTACACCTTC.

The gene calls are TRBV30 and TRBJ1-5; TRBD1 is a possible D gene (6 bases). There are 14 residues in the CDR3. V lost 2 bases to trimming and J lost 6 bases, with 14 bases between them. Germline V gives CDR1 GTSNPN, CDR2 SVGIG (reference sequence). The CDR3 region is CAWSKGRGGQPQHF. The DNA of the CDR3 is TGTGCCTGGAGTAAGGGCAGGGGTGGTCAGCCCCAGCATTTT.

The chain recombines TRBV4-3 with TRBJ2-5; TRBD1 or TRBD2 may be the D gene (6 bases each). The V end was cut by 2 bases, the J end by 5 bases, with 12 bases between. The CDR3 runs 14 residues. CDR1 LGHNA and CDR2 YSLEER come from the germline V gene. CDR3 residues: CASSQIKGGETQYF. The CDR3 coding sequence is TGCGCCAGCAGCCAAATAAAGGGGGGTGAGACCCAGTACTTC.

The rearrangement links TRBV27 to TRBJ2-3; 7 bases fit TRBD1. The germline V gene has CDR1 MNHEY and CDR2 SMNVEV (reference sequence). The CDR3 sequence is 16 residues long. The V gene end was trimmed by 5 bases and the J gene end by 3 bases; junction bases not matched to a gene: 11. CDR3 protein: CASSSSGQIGTDTQYF. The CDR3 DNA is TGTGCCAGCAGTAGTTCGGGACAGATCGGGACAGATACGCAGTATTTT.

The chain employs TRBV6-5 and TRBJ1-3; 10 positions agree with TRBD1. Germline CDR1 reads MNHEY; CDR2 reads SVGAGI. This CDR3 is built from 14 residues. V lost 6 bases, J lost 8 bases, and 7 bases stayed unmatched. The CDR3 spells CASSPGQGLYTIYF. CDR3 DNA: TGTGCCAGCAGCCCGGGACAGGGGTTATACACCATATATTTT.

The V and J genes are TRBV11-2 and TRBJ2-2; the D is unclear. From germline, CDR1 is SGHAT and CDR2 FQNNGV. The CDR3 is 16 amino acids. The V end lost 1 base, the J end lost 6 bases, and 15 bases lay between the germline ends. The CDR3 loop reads CASSLVVATLPGELFF. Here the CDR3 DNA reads TGTGCCAGCAGCTTAGTGGTCGCAACTTTACCCGGGGAGCTGTTTTTT.

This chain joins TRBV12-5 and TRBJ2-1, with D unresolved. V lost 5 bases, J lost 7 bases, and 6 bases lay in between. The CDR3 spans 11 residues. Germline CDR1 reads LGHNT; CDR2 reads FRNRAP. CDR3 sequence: CASGRLNEQFF. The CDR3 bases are TGTGCTAGTGGTCGCCTGAATGAGCAGTTCTTC.

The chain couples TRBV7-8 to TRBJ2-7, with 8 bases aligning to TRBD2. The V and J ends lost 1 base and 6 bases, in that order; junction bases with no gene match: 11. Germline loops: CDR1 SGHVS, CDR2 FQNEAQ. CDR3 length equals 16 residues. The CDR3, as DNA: TGTGCCAGCAGCTTAGTGGTGGGCCTAGCGGGCCTCGAGCAGTACTTC. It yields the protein CASSLVVGLAGLEQYF.

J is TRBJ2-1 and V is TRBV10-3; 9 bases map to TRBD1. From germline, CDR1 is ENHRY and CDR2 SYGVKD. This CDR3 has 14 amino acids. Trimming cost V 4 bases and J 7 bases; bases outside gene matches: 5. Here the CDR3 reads CAISGGTGLNEQFF. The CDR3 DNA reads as TGTGCCATCAGTGGAGGGACAGGGCTTAATGAGCAGTTCTTC.

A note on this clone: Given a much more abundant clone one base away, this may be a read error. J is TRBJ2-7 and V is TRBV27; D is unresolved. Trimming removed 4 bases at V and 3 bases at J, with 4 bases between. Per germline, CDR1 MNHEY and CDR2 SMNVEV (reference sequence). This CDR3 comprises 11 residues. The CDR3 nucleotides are TGTGCCAGCAGTTCCGTCTACGAGCAGTACTTC. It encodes CASSSVYEQYF.

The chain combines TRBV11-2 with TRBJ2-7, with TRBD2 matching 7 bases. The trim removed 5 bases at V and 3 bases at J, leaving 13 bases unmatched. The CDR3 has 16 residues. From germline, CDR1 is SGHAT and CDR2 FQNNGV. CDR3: CASSPEGPAGIYEQYF. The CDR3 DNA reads TGTGCCAGCAGCCCCGAGGGTCCAGCGGGGATCTACGAGCAGTACTTC.

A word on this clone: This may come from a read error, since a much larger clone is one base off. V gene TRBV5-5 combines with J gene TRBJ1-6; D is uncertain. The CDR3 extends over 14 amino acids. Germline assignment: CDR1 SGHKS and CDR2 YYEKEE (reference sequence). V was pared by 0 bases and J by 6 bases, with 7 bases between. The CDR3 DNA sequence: TGTGCCAGCAGCTTGGGGCAGAGTAATTCACCCCTCCACTTT. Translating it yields CASSLGQSNSPLHF.

CDR3 residues: CASSVGDHPQETQYF. The CDR3 coding sequence is TGTGCCAGCAGCGTAGGAGACCACCCCCAAGAGACCCAGTACTTC. V and J are TRBV9 and TRBJ2-5; no reliable D call. The CDR3 spans 15 residues. From germline, CDR1 is SGDLS and CDR2 YYNGEE. The ends were cut back, 0 bases at V and 1 base at J, with 10 bases in the middle.

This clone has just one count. The CDR3 here is CASSVPGTGHGYTF. The CDR3 region has the DNA TGTGCCAGCAGTGTCCCCGGGACAGGGCATGGCTACACCTTC. V gene TRBV6-1 combines with J gene TRBJ1-2; 9 positions agree with TRBD1. CDR3 length equals 14 residues. CDR1 MNHNS and CDR2 SASEGT come from the germline V gene. V lost 4 bases to trimming and J lost 6 bases; unmatched junction nucleotides: 6.

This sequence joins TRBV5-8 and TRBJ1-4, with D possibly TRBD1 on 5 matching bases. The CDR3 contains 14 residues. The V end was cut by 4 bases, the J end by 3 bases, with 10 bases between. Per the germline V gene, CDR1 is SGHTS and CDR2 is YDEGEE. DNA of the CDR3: TGTGCCAGCAGCCGGGGGGTCGCTAATGAAAAACTGTTTTTT. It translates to CASSRGVANEKLFF.

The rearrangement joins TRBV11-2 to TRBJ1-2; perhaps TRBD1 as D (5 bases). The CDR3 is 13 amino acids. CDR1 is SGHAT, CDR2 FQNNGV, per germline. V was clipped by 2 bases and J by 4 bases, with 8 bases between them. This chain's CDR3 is CASSLPGPYGYTF. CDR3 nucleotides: TGTGCCAGCAGCTTACCAGGGCCCTATGGCTACACCTTC.

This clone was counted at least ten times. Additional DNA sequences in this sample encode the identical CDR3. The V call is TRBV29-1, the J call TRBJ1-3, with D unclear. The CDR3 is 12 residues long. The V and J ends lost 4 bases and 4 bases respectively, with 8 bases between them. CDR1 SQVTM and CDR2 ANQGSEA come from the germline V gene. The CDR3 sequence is CSVVEIGNTIYF. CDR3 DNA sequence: TGCAGCGTTGTAGAGATCGGAAACACCATATATTTT.